Here is one TCR beta chain with its context. This clone's antigen is unknown. Base qualities are not recorded, but no much larger clone differs from it by a single base. Cut back by 8 bases and 1 base, the V and J ends lie 13 bases apart. From its cysteine to its phenylalanine, the CDR3 spans 14 amino acids. The read is trimmed to its CDR3 DNA, 42 bases read in frame from base 1. The germline V gene gives CDR1 as MDHEN and CDR2 as SYDVKM. This record belongs to a study of T-cell reconstitution after alpha-beta-depleted transplantation in children (TCRdb year 2016). Background for the entire study: The study quantitatively tracked T-cell immune reconstitution after TCRalphabeta/CD19-depleted allogeneic hematopoietic cell transplantation in children using TCR repertoire profiling.

Library method: PCR. The run used an Illumina HiSeq 2500. TCR libraries were prepared with molecular barcoding, using unique molecular identifiers to normalize TCRbeta repertoire quantification. The public sequencing data were trimmed at Q25 with fastp and processed into clonotypes with MiXCR by TCRdb, which kept only in-frame beta chains. Rows with a matching CDR3 protein are joined into one entry that keeps the most common DNA and genes. The sample table holds a few hundred thousand distinct CDR3 sequences, of which about a sixth were seen once. Approximately 3% of the sample goes to the ten largest clones.

The sequence was obtained from a human donor who donated a stem cell graft to a child with acute lymphoblastic leukemia. The source was PBMCs from the stem cell graft donor, collected from the stem cell graft. The sequence joins TRBV28 to TRBJ2-3; the best D guess is TRBD2, with 6 bases matching. The sequence in DNA is TGTGCCAGCGGGAAAACGGGAGGCACAGATACGCAGTATTTT. It codes for CASGKTGGTDTQYF.